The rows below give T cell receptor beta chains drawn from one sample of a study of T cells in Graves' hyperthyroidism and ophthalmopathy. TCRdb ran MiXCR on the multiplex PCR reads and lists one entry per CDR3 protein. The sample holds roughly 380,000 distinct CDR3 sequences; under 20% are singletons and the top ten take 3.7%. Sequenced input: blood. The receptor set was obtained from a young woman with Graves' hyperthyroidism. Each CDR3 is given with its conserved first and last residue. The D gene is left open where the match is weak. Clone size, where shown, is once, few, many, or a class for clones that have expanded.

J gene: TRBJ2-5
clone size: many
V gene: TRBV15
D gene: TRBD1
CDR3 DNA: TGTGCCACCAGCAGAGATCCGGGACAGCAAGAGACCCAGTACTTC
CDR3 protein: CATSRDPGQQETQYF

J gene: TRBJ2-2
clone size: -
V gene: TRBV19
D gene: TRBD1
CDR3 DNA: TGTGCCAGTAGCTCACAGGGGAATGAAGCCGGGGAGCTGTTTTTT
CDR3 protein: CASSSQGNEAGELFF

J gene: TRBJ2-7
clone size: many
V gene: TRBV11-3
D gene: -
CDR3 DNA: TGTGCCAGCAGCCATCGCGGCAGCGACTACGAGCAGTACTTC
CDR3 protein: CASSHRGSDYEQYF

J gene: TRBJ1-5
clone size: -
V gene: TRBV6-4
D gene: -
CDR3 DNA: TGTGCCAGCAGTGACAACGGGAGGGCCAGGGGTCAGCCCCAGCATTTT
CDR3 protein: CASSDNGRARGQPQHF

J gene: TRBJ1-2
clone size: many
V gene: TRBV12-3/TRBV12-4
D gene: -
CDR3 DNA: TGTGCCAGCAGTTTAGAAGAGGACGTTTATGGCTACACCTTC
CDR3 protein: CASSLEEDVYGYTF

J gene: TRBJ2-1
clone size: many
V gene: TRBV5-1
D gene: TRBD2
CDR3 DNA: TGCGCCAGCAGCTTGGGACTAGCGGGGAGGGAGCAGTTCTTC
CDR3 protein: CASSLGLAGREQFF

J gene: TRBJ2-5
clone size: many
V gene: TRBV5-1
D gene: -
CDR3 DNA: TGCGCCAGCAGTACGGGGGCAGGCCAAGAGACCCAGTACTTC
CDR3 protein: CASSTGAGQETQYF

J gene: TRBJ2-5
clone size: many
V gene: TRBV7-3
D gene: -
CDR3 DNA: TGTGCCAGCAGCTTTGGTAGAGCAGAGACCCAGTACTTC
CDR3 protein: CASSFGRAETQYF

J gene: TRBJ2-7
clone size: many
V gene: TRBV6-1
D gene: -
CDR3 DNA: TGTGCCAGCAGTAATGCCGGGGGCTCCTACGAGCAGTACTTC
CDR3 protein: CASSNAGGSYEQYF

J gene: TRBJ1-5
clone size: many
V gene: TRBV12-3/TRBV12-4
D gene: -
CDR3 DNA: TGTGCCAGCAGTCGGGGCTTCGGTCAGCCCCAGCATTTT
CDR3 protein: CASSRGFGQPQHF

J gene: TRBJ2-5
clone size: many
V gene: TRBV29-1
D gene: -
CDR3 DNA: TGCAGCGTTGAAGGAGGGGTCAAGAGAGAGACCCAGTACTTC
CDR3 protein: CSVEGGVKRETQYF

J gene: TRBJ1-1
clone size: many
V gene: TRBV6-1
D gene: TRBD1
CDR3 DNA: TGTGCCACCCGGGACAGGGGAGAGAGGTTCACTGAAGCTTTCTTT
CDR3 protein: CATRDRGERFTEAFF

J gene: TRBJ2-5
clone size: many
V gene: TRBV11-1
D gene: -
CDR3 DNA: TGTGCCAGCAGCCCCCCTTCGGAGACCCAGTACTTC
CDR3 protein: CASSPPSETQYF

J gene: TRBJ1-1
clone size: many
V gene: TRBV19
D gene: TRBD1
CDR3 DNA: TGTGCCAGTACCAATTCGCGGACAGGGGTGGCTGAAGCTTTCTTT
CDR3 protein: CASTNSRTGVAEAFF

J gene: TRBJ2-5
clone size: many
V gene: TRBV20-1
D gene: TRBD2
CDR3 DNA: TGCAGTGCTAGAGATCTTAGCGGGGGCCTCTGGGAGACCCAGTACTTC
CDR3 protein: CSARDLSGGLWETQYF

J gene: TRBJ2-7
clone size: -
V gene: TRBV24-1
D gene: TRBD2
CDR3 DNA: TGTGCCACCCAGACTAGCGGGGGTTACGAGCAGTACTTC
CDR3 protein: CATQTSGGYEQYF

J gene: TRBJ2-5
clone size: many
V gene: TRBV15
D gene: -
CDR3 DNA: TGTGCCACCAGGAGTGGAGGGGTGGTGGTCGAGACCCAGTACTTC
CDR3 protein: CATRSGGVVVETQYF

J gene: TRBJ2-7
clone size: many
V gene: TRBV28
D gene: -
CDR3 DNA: TGTGCCAGCAGTTTAGTACGGGAATTCTACGAGCAGTACTTC
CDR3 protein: CASSLVREFYEQYF

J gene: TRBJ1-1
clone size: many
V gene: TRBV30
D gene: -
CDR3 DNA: TGTGCCTGGAGTGTCCTGACGGGGAACACTGAAGCTTTCTTT
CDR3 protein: CAWSVLTGNTEAFF

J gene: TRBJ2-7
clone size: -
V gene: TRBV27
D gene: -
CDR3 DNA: TGTGCCAGCAGTGGTACCGGTGGGGGGCCCCTCTACGAGCAGTACTTC
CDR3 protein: CASSGTGGGPLYEQYF

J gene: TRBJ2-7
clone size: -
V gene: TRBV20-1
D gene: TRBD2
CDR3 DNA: TGCAGTGCTAGAGATTGGACTAGCGGCTCCTACGAGCAGTACTTC
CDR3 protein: CSARDWTSGSYEQYF

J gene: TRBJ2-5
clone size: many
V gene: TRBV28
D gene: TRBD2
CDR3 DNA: TGTGCCAGCAGTTCTCCTAGCGGTCTAGAGACCCAGTACTTC
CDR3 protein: CASSSPSGLETQYF

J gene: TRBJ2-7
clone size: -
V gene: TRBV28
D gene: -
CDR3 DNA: TGTGCCAGCAGTATACAGGGTGGCGAGCAGTACTTC
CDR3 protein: CASSIQGGEQYF

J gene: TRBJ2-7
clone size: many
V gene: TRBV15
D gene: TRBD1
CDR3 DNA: TGTGCCACCAGCAGAGTAGGACAGGGGGAAAACGAGCAGTACTTC
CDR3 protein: CATSRVGQGENEQYF

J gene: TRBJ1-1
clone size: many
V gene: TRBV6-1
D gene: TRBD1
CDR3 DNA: TGTGCCAGCAGCCCAGGGGGGGCGGCTTTCTTT
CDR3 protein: CASSPGGAAFF

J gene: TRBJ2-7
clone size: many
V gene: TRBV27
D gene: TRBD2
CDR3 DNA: TGTGCCAGCACCAGAGCGGGGGGGCCCTACGAGCAGTACTTC
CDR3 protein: CASTRAGGPYEQYF

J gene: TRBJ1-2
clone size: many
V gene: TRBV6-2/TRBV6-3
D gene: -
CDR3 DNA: TGTGCCAGCAGTTATGGGCTACTAACGAGGGACTATGGCTACACCTTC
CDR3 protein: CASSYGLLTRDYGYTF

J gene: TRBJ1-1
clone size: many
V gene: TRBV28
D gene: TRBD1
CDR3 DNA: TGTGCCAGCAGTTCCGGGACAGGGAGCACTGAAGCTTTCTTT
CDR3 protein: CASSSGTGSTEAFF

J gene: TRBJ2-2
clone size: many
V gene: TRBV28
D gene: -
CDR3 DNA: TGTGCCAGCAGTCCCTTCAGAGGGGGAGACGGGGAGCTGTTTTTT
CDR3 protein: CASSPFRGGDGELFF